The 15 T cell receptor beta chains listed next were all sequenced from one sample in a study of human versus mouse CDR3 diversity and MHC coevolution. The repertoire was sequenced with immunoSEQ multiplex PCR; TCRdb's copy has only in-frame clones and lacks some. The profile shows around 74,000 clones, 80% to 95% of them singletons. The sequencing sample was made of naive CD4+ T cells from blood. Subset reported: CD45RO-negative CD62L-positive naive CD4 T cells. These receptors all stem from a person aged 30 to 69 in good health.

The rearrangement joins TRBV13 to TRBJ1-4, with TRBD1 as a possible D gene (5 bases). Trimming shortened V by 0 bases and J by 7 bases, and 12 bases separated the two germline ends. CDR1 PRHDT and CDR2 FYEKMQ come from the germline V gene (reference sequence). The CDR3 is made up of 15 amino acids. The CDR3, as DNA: TGTGCCAGCAGCTTAGGAGTGGGGCGCGGTGAAAAACTGTTTTTT. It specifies CASSLGVGRGEKLFF.

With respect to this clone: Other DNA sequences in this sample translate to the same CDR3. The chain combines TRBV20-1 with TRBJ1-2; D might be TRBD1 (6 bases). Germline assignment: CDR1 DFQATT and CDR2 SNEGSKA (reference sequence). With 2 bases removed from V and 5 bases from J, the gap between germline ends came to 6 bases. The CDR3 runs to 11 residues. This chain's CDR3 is CSARTGYGYTF. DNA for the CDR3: TGCAGTGCTAGAACAGGGTATGGCTACACCTTC.

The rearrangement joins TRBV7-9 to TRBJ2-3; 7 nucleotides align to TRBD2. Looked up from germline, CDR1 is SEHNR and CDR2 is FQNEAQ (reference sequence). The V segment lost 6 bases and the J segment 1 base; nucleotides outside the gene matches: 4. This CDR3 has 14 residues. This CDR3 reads CASRLAERTDTQYF. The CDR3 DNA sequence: TGTGCCAGCAGGCTAGCGGAGCGCACAGATACGCAGTATTTT.

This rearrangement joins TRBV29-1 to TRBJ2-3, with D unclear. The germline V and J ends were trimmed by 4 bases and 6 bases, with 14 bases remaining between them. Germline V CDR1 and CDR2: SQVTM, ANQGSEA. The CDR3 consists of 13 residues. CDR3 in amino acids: CSVGGKLLDTQYF. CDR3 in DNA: TGCAGCGTTGGAGGAAAGTTGTTGGATACGCAGTATTTT.

The CDR3 loop reads CASSGRQGSNTEAFF. The CDR3 DNA is TGTGCCAGCAGCGGACGACAGGGGTCGAACACTGAAGCTTTCTTT. The chain combines TRBV9 with TRBJ1-1, with TRBD1 identical over 8 bases. Per the germline V gene, CDR1 is SGDLS and CDR2 is YYNGEE. V lost 3 bases, J lost 1 base, and 5 bases stayed unmatched. The CDR3 is 15 amino acids.

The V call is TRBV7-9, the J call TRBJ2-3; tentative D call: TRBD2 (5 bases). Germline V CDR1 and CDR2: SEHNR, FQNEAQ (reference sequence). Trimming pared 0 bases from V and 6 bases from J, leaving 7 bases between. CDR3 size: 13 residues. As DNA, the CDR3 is TGTGCCAGCAGCTTAGCGCGGGTGGATACGCAGTATTTT. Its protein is CASSLARVDTQYF.

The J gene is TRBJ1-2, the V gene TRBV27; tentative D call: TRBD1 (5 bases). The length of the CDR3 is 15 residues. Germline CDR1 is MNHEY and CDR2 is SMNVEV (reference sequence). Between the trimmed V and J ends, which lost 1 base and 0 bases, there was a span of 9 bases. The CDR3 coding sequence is TGTGCCAGCAGTTTATTTGCCAGGGCTAACTATGGCTACACCTTC. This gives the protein CASSLFARANYGYTF.

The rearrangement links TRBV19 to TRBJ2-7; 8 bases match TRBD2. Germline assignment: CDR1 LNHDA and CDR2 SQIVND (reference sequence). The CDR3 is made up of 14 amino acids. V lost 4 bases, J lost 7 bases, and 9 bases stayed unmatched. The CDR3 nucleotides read TGTGCCAGTAGTACCCACGGGAGGGCGGGGGAGCAGTACTTC. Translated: CASSTHGRAGEQYF. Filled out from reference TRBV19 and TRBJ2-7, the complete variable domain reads DGGITQSPKYLFRKEGQNVTLSCEQNLNHDAMYWYRQDPGQGLRLIYYSQIVNDFQKGDIAEGYSVSREKKESFPLTVTSAQKNPTAFYLCASSTHGRAGEQYFGPGTRLTVT.

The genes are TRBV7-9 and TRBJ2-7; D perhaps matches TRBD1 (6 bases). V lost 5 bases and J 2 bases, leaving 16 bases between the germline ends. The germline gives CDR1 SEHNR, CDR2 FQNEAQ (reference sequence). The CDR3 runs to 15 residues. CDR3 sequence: CASSDRQANPYEQYF. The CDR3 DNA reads TGTGCCAGCAGCGACAGACAGGCCAATCCCTACGAGCAGTACTTC.

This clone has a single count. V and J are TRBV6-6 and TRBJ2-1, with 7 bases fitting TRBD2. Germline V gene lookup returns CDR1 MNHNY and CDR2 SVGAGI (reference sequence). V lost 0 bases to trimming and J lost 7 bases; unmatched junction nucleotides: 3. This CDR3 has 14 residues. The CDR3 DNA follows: TGTGCCAGCAGTTACTCGGGGGGGGATAATGAGCAGTTCTTC. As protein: CASSYSGGDNEQFF.

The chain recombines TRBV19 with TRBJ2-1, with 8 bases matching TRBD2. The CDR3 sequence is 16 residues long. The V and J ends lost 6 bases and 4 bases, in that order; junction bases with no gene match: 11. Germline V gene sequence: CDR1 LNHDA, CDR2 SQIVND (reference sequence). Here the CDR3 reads CASRGLDPTSYNEQFF. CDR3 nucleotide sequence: TGTGCCAGTAGGGGACTAGACCCTACGTCATACAATGAGCAGTTCTTC.

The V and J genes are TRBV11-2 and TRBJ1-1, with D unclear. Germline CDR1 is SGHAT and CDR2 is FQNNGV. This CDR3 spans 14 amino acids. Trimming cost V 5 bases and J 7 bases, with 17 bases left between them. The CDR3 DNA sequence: TGTGCCAGCAGCCGCGATTTGGTAACGGGTGAAGCTTTCTTT. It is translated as CASSRDLVTGEAFF.

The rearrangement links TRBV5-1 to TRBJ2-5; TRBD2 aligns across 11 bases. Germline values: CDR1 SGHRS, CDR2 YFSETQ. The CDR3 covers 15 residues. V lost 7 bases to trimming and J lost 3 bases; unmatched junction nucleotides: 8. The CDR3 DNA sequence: TGCGCCAGCTCGGGAGGGACTAGCGGAGAAGAGACCCAGTACTTC. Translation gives CASSGGTSGEETQYF.

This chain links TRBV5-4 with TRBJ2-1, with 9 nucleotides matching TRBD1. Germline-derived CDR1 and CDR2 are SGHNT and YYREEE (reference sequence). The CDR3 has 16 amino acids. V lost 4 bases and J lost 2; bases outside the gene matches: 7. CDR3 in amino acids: CASSPTGGPPYNEQFF. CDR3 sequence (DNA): TGTGCCAGCAGCCCTACAGGGGGCCCGCCCTACAATGAGCAGTTCTTC.

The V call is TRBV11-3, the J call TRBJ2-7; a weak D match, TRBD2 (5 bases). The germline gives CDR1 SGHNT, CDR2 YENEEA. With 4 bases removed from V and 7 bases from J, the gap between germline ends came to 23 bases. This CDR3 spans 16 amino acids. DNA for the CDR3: TGTGCCAGCAGCTCGTCGATCGACGAGGGTTCGGGGGAGCAGTACTTC. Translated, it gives CASSSSIDEGSGEQYF.